This note documents a single T cell receptor beta chain sequence. This clonotype was counted a few times. The antigen it binds to is not known. Base qualities are not provided; no much larger clone lies one nucleotide away. This record belongs to a study of identical twins (TCRdb year 2016). About the study as a whole: To test whether fetal clonotypes persist, the study used deep sequencing on TCR alpha and beta repertoires from monozygotic twins, unrelated adults of various ages, and cord blood. Replicate twin experiments were performed at different times using different library preparation protocols to rule out contamination.

What the work shows at the level of the full study, not this receptor alone: Out-of-frame TCR alpha sequences shared between twins showed an excess of low generation-probability sequences compared with coincidental sharing between unrelated individuals. Conclusions relied on cross-sectional statistical analysis, since the same donors could not be followed over many years. Excess twin sharing in beta out-of-frame sequences was weaker because fewer shared sequences lowered the signal-to-noise ratio. Zero-insertion analyses could be partly confounded by invariant T cells such as MAIT and iNKT, although diverse VJ usage argued against such confounding for most clonotypes. In monozygotic twins, recombination models systematically underestimated out-of-frame TCR alpha sharing, but the models matched the sharing seen between unrelated individuals. Abundant cord blood beta clonotypes had fewer insertions, young adult naive repertoires showed a similar but weaker trend, and memory repertoires showed no such trend.

All donors were healthy Caucasians. Using Miltenyi CD45RO+ enrichment and human naive T-cell isolation kits, memory (CD45RO+) and naive T cells were isolated from PBMC. The method was 5' RACE. Sequenced on an Illumina HiSeq 2000. A universal primer binding site was added through template switching, and the final cDNA carried a unique molecular identifier so that TCR cDNA molecules could be counted accurately. First-strand cDNA for TCR alpha and beta chains was synthesized from specific primers in the conserved constant-segment region. To control for contamination, every cDNA library carried two barcodes: a SMART-Mk sample barcode plus Illumina barcodes. TruSeq adapter sequences, together with Illumina sample barcodes, were added in two successive PCR steps. TCR alpha and beta cDNA libraries were sequenced on the Illumina HiSeq platform with custom primers. The authors' analysis ran thus. Raw reads were processed with MiGEC to extract unique molecular identifiers, and MiXCR was used to determine CDR3 positions. For each individual, recombination models were inferred using an EM algorithm with the repgenHMM and IGoR tools. Shared clonotypes were analyzed with the tcR package in R, and sharing was normalized by the product of cloneset sizes. To study raw recombination without the effects of thymic and clonal selection, out-of-frame nonproductive sequences were analyzed. TCRdb reanalyzed the raw reads on its own, using fastp at Q25 for trimming and MiXCR for clone calling, and kept in-frame beta chains. Each record represents a unique CDR3 protein, reported with the most common genes and DNA among its rows. The V and J calls come from TCRdb's annotation, not from the publication. This sample has more than 200,000 distinct CDR3 sequences in its table, and over 13% of those were observed once. About 9% of the sample is taken by the ten largest.

This receptor was identified in a woman in her late teens or twenties in good health. The sequencing input was memory (CD45RO+) T cells sorted from blood. The cell subset or site label, as the study defines it: CD45RO+ enriched T cells.

The DNA sequence follows: TGTGCCAGCAGCAACCAGGGGGGCGGGGAGCTGTTTTTT. It specifies CASSNQGGGELFF. The sequence joins TRBV12-3 or TRBV12-4 to TRBJ2-2; matching of 7 bases hints at TRBD1 as the D gene. Trimming at the junction amounts to 6 bases on V and 7 bases on J, and the germline ends lie 12 bases apart. From the cysteine through the phenylalanine, the CDR3 covers 13 amino acids. The DNA shown is the 39-base CDR3, in frame from base 1.